These 15 T cell receptor beta chains were all obtained from the same sample, sequenced in a study of T cell responses to AZD1222 COVID-19 vaccine. The assay was immunoSEQ multiplex PCR, and TCRdb's table has in-frame clones only and misses some. The data show 110,000 or so clones, 88% seen once. This specimen consisted of peripheral blood, obtained 28 days after the second AZD1222 dose. The receptors were gathered from an adult who received the AZD1222 COVID-19 vaccine.

The CDR3, as DNA: TGTGCCAGCCAGCTTTTAGGGGGCAGTAATGAAAAACTGTTTTTT. Protein product: CASQLLGGSNEKLFF. This chain joins TRBV11-2 and TRBJ1-4; 7 bases are shared with TRBD1. The CDR3 runs to 15 residues. Germline CDR1 is SGHAT and CDR2 is FQNNGV. The V and J ends lost 8 bases and 4 bases, in that order; junction bases with no gene match: 10.

The chain carries TRBV7-9 and TRBJ1-5; D call uncertain. CDR1 SEHNR and CDR2 FQNEAQ come from the germline V gene (reference sequence). The CDR3 covers 17 residues. Trimming took off 0 bases at V and 1 base at J, with 13 bases between the two ends. The CDR3: CASSLAWEGDSNQPQHF. Written as DNA, the CDR3 is TGTGCCAGCAGCTTAGCTTGGGAGGGAGACAGCAATCAGCCCCAGCATTTT.

The rearrangement joins TRBV30 to TRBJ1-1; TRBD1 is a possible D gene (5 bases). There are 13 residues in the CDR3. Germline V lookup: CDR1 GTSNPN, CDR2 SVGIG (reference sequence). The V gene lost 5 bases and the J gene lost 3 bases, with 13 bases spanning the gap. CDR3 sequence (DNA): TGTGCCTGGCAGCCCATGGGGGACACTGAAGCTTTCTTT. This sequence encodes CAWQPMGDTEAFF.

This chain connects TRBV27 to TRBJ1-5, with 8 bases aligning to TRBD1. The V and J ends lost 6 bases and 8 bases, in that order; junction bases with no gene match: 15. The CDR3 runs to 16 residues. Germline V gene sequence: CDR1 MNHEY, CDR2 SMNVEV (reference sequence). In DNA form, the CDR3 reads TGTGCCAGCAGCCCGGACAGGGTAGGGCTTTGGAAGCCCCAGCATTTT. It translates to CASSPDRVGLWKPQHF.

The gene calls are TRBV5-1 and TRBJ2-3; D gene uncertain. The CDR3 consists of 14 residues. CDR1 SGHRS and CDR2 YFSETQ come from the germline V gene. The germline V and J ends were trimmed by 3 bases and 2 bases, with 10 bases remaining between them. The CDR3, as DNA: TGCGCCAGCAGCTCTTGGGGTCCCACAGATACGCAGTATTTT. It yields the protein CASSSWGPTDTQYF.

This clone occurred once. The chain recombines TRBV4-1 with TRBJ1-1, with 7 bases that match TRBD1. The CDR3 is 17 residues long. Germline CDR1 is MGHRA and CDR2 is YSYEKL. The trim removed 4 bases at V and 1 base at J, leaving 12 bases unmatched. This chain's CDR3 is CASSPRQPGQKNTEAFF. The CDR3 DNA sequence: TGCGCCAGCAGCCCTCGACAACCGGGACAGAAGAACACTGAAGCTTTCTTT.

The V and J genes are TRBV6-5 and TRBJ2-1, with 7 bases identical to TRBD1. This CDR3 is 12 amino acids long. The trim removed 8 bases at V and 12 bases at J, leaving 10 bases unmatched. CDR1 is MNHEY and CDR2 is SVGAGI in the germline V gene. The CDR3 bases are TGTGCCAGCGGGACAGTCATCGTCGGGCAGTTCTTC. Its protein is CASGTVIVGQFF.

The chain joins TRBV11-2 to TRBJ1-6, with D unclear. CDR3 length equals 12 residues. CDR1 SGHAT and CDR2 FQNNGV come from the germline V gene. The ends were cut back, 1 base at V and 10 bases at J, with 5 bases in the middle. The CDR3 nucleotides are TGTGCCAGCAGCTTAGGAGGATCACCCCTCCACTTT. This codes for CASSLGGSPLHF.

This clone was counted a few times. The chain combines TRBV12-3 or TRBV12-4 with TRBJ1-6; 7 nucleotides match TRBD1. The V segment lost 10 bases and the J segment 4 bases; nucleotides outside the gene matches: 4. This CDR3 spans 13 amino acids. CDR3 bases: TGTGCCACCGGACAGGCTTATAATTCACCCCTCCACTTT. Translating gives CATGQAYNSPLHF.

The chain uses TRBV19 and TRBJ1-5; D remains ambiguous. CDR1 is LNHDA and CDR2 is SQIVND in the germline V gene (reference sequence). The CDR3 sequence is 15 residues long. The ends were cut back, 7 bases at V and 0 bases at J, with 13 bases in the middle. The DNA of the CDR3 is TGTGCCAGTACCTACGTTGTCAATAGCAATCAGCCCCAGCATTTT. Its translation is CASTYVVNSNQPQHF.

The rearrangement uses TRBV14 and TRBJ2-5; tentatively, D is TRBD2 (6 bases). Trimming removed 3 bases from V and 4 bases from J, with 12 bases in between. The V gene's germline CDR1 is SGHDN and CDR2 FVKESK. The CDR3 runs to 14 residues. CDR3 amino acids: CASSQGLRAETQYF. CDR3 bases: TGTGCCAGCAGCCAGGGACTTCGAGCAGAGACCCAGTACTTC. Full variable domain (outside the CDR3, taken from reference TRBV14 and TRBJ2-5): EAGVTQFPSHSVIEKGQTVTLRCDPISGHDNLYWYRRVMGKEIKFLLHFVKESKQDESGMPNNRFLAERTGGTYSTLKVQPAELEDSGVYFCASSQGLRAETQYFGPGTRLLVL.

This clone was detected only once. The chain recombines TRBV11-3 with TRBJ2-3; D is ambiguous. V gave up 5 bases and J gave up 1 base, with 19 bases separating them. This CDR3 is built from 17 residues. Germline V gene lookup returns CDR1 SGHNT and CDR2 YENEEA. DNA of the CDR3: TGTGCCAGCAGCCCAAGCTGGTCAGCTCAACGCACAGATACGCAGTATTTT. As protein: CASSPSWSAQRTDTQYF.

The J gene is TRBJ1-1, the V gene TRBV29-1; D is ambiguous. The germline V and J ends were trimmed by 3 bases and 6 bases, with 14 bases remaining between them. This CDR3 spans 13 amino acids. Looked up from germline, CDR1 is SQVTM and CDR2 is ANQGSEA. The CDR3 spells CSVERKYHPEAFF. The CDR3 region has the DNA TGCAGCGTTGAGAGGAAGTATCATCCTGAAGCTTTCTTT. The full variable domain, with the rest looked up from reference TRBV29-1 and TRBJ1-1, is SAVISQKPSRDICQRGTSLTIQCQVDSQVTMMFWYRQQPGQSLTLIATANQGSEATYESGFVIDKFPISRPNLTFSTLTVSNMSPEDSSIYLCSVERKYHPEAFFGQGTRLTVV.

This chain connects TRBV5-6 to TRBJ2-7, with 7 bases fitting TRBD1. CDR1 SGHDT and CDR2 YYEEEE come from the germline V gene. Germline trimming cut 5 bases from V and 3 bases from J; bases unmatched to any gene: 5. This CDR3 comprises 13 residues. Here the CDR3 reads CASRRGQLYEQYF. The CDR3 nucleotides are TGTGCCAGCAGGAGGGGACAGCTCTACGAGCAGTACTTC.

This clone appeared a single time. The rearrangement links TRBV24-1 to TRBJ1-2; no clear D. V lost 1 base to trimming and J lost 2 bases, with 7 bases between them. CDR1 KGHDR and CDR2 SFDVKD come from the germline V gene. The CDR3 runs 14 residues. CDR3 residues: CATSDLGTNYGYTF. Written as DNA, the CDR3 is TGTGCCACCAGTGATTTAGGCACGAACTATGGCTACACCTTC.